The T cell receptor beta chain under discussion was sequenced for a study of shared clonotypes between healthy human individuals. Whole-study results and caveats: Memory subsets generally showed smaller estimated richness than naive subsets did. Non-shared clonotypes had lower generation probabilities than clonotypes shared by all four sorted-subset donors. Sharing across a few donors was seen in 4.5% to 6.5% of naive CD4 clonotypes.

Trimming stripped 7 bases from V and 7 bases from J, with 17 bases between. This CDR3 region has 14 residues. Germline V CDR1 and CDR2: MDHEN, SYDVKM. The protocol was immunoSEQ multiplex PCR, while the TCRdb copy is restricted to in-frame clones and leaves out a portion. The table lists around 200,000 clones, approximately 61% of them singletons, with less than 11% in the top ten. Of note for this clone: Its matching antigen is unknown.

The chain uses TRBV28 and TRBJ2-1; TRBD1 might be the D (5 bases). Sample: memory CD4+ T cells sorted from blood. Subset noted: CD45RA-negative fraction. The origin of this receptor is a man aged 25-40 years in good health. The CDR3 nucleotides read TGTGCCAGCATTACCTCTCAGGGTTTGAATGAGCAGTTCTTC. It translates to CASITSQGLNEQFF.